These 7 T cell receptor beta chains share one sample of origin, sequenced in a study of blood T cell repertoires in COVID-19. Only in-frame clones appear in the TCRdb table, and some are missing; sequencing was by immunoSEQ multiplex PCR. The repertoire holds approximately 500,000 clones, with 85% to 90% as singletons. The specimen was peripheral blood. The source of these receptors is a woman between 50 and 59 years old with COVID-19, enrolled during active disease.

The chain recombines TRBV9 with TRBJ2-3, with D hard to call. The CDR3 totals 13 residues. Germline CDR1 and CDR2: SGDLS and YYNGEE. The V end was cut by 4 bases, the J end by 3 bases, with 9 bases between. CDR3 residues: CASSLYLTDTQYF. The CDR3, as DNA: TGTGCCAGCAGCCTATACCTTACAGATACGCAGTATTTT.

This chain connects TRBV2 to TRBJ1-5; D perhaps matches TRBD1 (5 bases). The V and J ends lost 0 bases and 3 bases respectively, with 6 bases between them. Germline-derived CDR1 and CDR2 are SNHLY and FYNNEI. This CDR3 contains 14 residues. In nucleotides, the CDR3 is TGTGCCAGCAGTGAAGCAGGGGACAATCAGCCCCAGCATTTT. It specifies CASSEAGDNQPQHF.

A few counts support this clone. V is TRBV5-4 and J is TRBJ2-7; the D gene is possibly TRBD1 (5 bases). CDR1 and CDR2 from the germline V gene are SGHNT and YYREEE (reference sequence). Trimming removed 0 bases from V and 3 bases from J, with 7 bases in between. The CDR3 contains 13 residues. The DNA for the CDR3 is TGTGCCAGCAGCTTGGCCAGGGACTACGAGCAGTACTTC. It yields the protein CASSLARDYEQYF. The full variable domain, rest sourced from reference TRBV5-4 and TRBJ2-7, is ETGVTQSPTHLIKTRGQQVTLRCSSQSGHNTVSWYQQALGQGPQFIFQYYREEENGRGNFPPRFSGLQFPNYSSELNVNALELDDSALYLCASSLARDYEQYFGPGTRLTVT.

The chain carries TRBV24-1 and TRBJ2-2; 8 bases agree with TRBD1. V shed 3 bases, J shed 4 bases, and the junction held 9 bases outside the gene matches. CDR3 length: 17 amino acids. In germline, CDR1 is KGHDR, CDR2 SFDVKD. The CDR3 reads CATSDPFGQGGTGELFF. The CDR3 DNA reads as TGTGCCACCAGTGATCCGTTTGGACAGGGTGGCACCGGGGAGCTGTTTTTT.

The V and J genes are TRBV29-1 and TRBJ2-7, with TRBD1 matching 8 bases. The CDR3 is 15 amino acids. CDR1 and CDR2 (germline): SQVTM, ANQGSEA. With 5 bases clipped from V and 2 bases from J, the junction kept 11 bases outside the gene matches. DNA for the CDR3: TGCAGCGTTCCTCTATGGGCAGGGGGCACCTACGAGCAGTACTTC. Translating it yields CSVPLWAGGTYEQYF.

The rearrangement joins TRBV28 to TRBJ2-3; 11 positions match TRBD2. This CDR3 is built from 15 residues. V shed 5 bases and J 4 bases; nucleotides not matched to a gene: 5. The germline gives CDR1 MDHEN, CDR2 SYDVKM. CDR3 sequence: CASSPLAGGSDTQYF. The CDR3 DNA reads TGTGCCAGCAGTCCGCTAGCGGGGGGATCAGATACGCAGTATTTT.

This chain links TRBV24-1 with TRBJ2-3, with 15 bases lining up with TRBD2. The CDR3 is 17 residues long. V shed 4 bases, J shed 8 bases, and the junction held 9 bases outside the gene matches. Germline-derived CDR1 and CDR2 are KGHDR and SFDVKD. The CDR3 region is CATSDPGLAGGLSTQYF. The CDR3, as DNA: TGTGCCACCAGTGACCCCGGACTAGCGGGGGGGCTAAGTACGCAGTATTTT.